A single sample gave rise to the 7 T cell receptor beta chains below, sequenced in a study of shared T cell receptors in the human thymus. Some clones are missing from TCRdb's copy, which holds only in-frame ones; the method was immunoSEQ multiplex PCR. The sample includes about 730,000 clones, approximately 85% of them seen just once. These records were also assigned to another study, of human thymus T cells.

The sequenced sample consisted of thymocytes. All receptors come from a girl under three years old with a congenital heart defect.

The chain is built from TRBV4-1 and TRBJ2-7; D gene uncertain. Germline CDR1 is MGHRA and CDR2 is YSYEKL. The CDR3 totals 18 residues. Trimming took 0 bases from V and 6 from J, leaving 24 bases between them. The CDR3 protein is CASSQDLFRPGQVREQYF. Written as DNA, the CDR3 is TGCGCCAGCAGCCAAGATTTATTTCGCCCAGGTCAAGTACGCGAGCAGTACTTC.

This clone was observed once. This chain links TRBV5-8 with TRBJ2-7; 8 bases align to TRBD1. V lost 3 bases to trimming and J lost 5 bases; unmatched junction nucleotides: 7. Germline CDR1 reads SGHTS; CDR2 reads YDEGEE. CDR3 size: 14 residues. For the CDR3, the DNA is TGTGCCAGCAGCTCTGACAGGGGAGCAAACGAGCAGTACTTC. Protein: CASSSDRGANEQYF.

V usage is TRBV4-1 and J usage is TRBJ1-1, with TRBD1 identical over 10 bases. Trimming took 1 base from V and 1 from J; bases not matched to a gene: 6. This CDR3 comprises 17 residues. Germline V CDR1 and CDR2: MGHRA, YSYEKL. The CDR3 is CASSQGGTGEWNTEAFF. The CDR3 nucleotides are TGCGCCAGCAGCCAAGGAGGGACAGGGGAATGGAACACTGAAGCTTTCTTT.

The V and J genes are TRBV2 and TRBJ1-3; no definite D call. CDR1 is SNHLY and CDR2 is FYNNEI in the germline V gene. The CDR3 totals 16 residues. V lost 1 base to trimming and J lost 0 bases, with 10 bases between them. This CDR3 is CASSEGPGLSGNTIYF. Written as DNA, the CDR3 is TGTGCCAGCAGTGAAGGACCAGGCCTCTCTGGAAACACCATATATTTT.

This clone was found once. CDR3 coding DNA: TGTGCCAGCTCACTTCCGGACACCTTCGCAACTAATGAAAAACTGTTTTTT. Amino acids: CASSLPDTFATNEKLFF. This chain joins TRBV18 and TRBJ1-4; tentatively, D is TRBD1 (5 bases). The V end lost 4 bases, the J end lost 0 bases, and 15 bases lay between the germline ends. The CDR3 runs 17 residues. CDR1 and CDR2 (germline): KGHSH, LQKENI. Combining the CDR3 with reference TRBV18 and TRBJ1-4 gives the whole variable domain NAGVMQNPRHLVRRRGQEARLRCSPMKGHSHVYWYRQLPEEGLKFMVYLQKENIIDESGMPKERFSAEFPKEGPSILRIQQVVRGDSAAYFCASSLPDTFATNEKLFFGSGTQLSVL.

J is TRBJ1-1 and V is TRBV15, with D unresolved. V was shortened by 3 bases and J by 0 bases, with 14 bases between the two germline ends. Looked up from germline, CDR1 is LNHNV and CDR2 is YYDKDF (reference sequence). The CDR3 spans 16 residues. The CDR3 DNA reads as TGTGCCACCAGCAGGGGCCTGGCCGCAATGAACACTGAAGCTTTCTTT. As protein: CATSRGLAAMNTEAFF.

The CDR3 DNA follows: TGTGCCAGCAGCTACAGGGGTCAGGAGAACACTGAAGCTTTCTTT. Translating gives CASSYRGQENTEAFF. The V and J genes are TRBV6-1 and TRBJ1-1; 7 bases line up with TRBD1. The length of the CDR3 is 15 residues. Unmatched junction bases numbered 8, after V lost 6 bases and J lost 1 base. CDR1 is MNHNS, CDR2 SASEGT, per germline.